This T cell receptor (beta chain) stems from a study of Graves' ophthalmopathy and Graves' hyperthyroidism. Study in general: Peripheral blood (taken before any treatment) was collected at initial diagnosis. Overall study results and limits: The majority of expanded thyroid clonotypes above 0.001 frequency also occurred in blood. Ophthalmopathy could be told apart from stable hyperthyroidism by a 13-signature model (about 90% sensitivity, about 80% specificity).

The evidence that diagnosis relied on was clinical symptoms, serum thyroxine, TRAb, thyroid ultrasound and orbital computed tomography. CDR1 MDHEN and CDR2 SYDVKM come from the germline V gene. Trimming cost V 6 bases and J 6 bases; bases outside gene matches: 11. The CDR3 runs to 16 residues. Researchers took RNA transcripts and amplified TCR beta CDR3 regions from them. First-round RT-PCR used HTBI primers; second-round multiplex PCR followed. A single record per CDR3 protein comes from TCRdb applying MiXCR to the multiplex PCR reads. The sample lists 350,000 to 450,000 distinct CDR3 sequences; approximately 16% were seen once. This clonotype has at least ten counts. Its target is unknown. The CDR3 does not close with the conserved phenylalanine or tryptophan, likely indicating a read error.

The chain recombines TRBV28 with TRBJ1-6, with 7 bases identical to TRBD1. The sequenced material came from peripheral blood. This TCR came from a woman under 30 with Graves' ophthalmopathy. The CDR3 region has the DNA TGTGCCAGCAGCCCGGACAGGAGTTCAGTTAATTCACCCCTCCACCTT. Protein sequence: CASSPDRSSVNSPLHL.